This T cell receptor beta chain was recovered during a study of glioma-infiltrating T cells after dendritic cell vaccination. Broader study findings: Patients with more pretreatment TILs had longer time to progression and survival.

The PCR used 60 V beta and 13 J beta primers. TCRdb's copy holds only in-frame clones and misses some; the assay was immunoSEQ multiplex PCR. The data hold roughly 47,000 clones, with approximately 83% observed a single time. Points on this clone: The antigen is undetermined.

The sequence was collected from a human donor with glioblastoma. This specimen was blood, taken before dendritic cell vaccination.

The chain's CDR3 is CASSSGLAGGSYNEQFF. The CDR3 DNA follows: TGCGCCAGCAGCTCGGGACTAGCGGGAGGCTCCTACAATGAGCAGTTCTTC. The rearrangement uses TRBV5-1 and TRBJ2-1; TRBD2 agrees at 15 bases. Germline V gene lookup returns CDR1 SGHRS and CDR2 YFSETQ. Germline trimming cut 3 bases from V and 0 bases from J; bases unmatched to any gene: 1. CDR3 length: 17 amino acids.